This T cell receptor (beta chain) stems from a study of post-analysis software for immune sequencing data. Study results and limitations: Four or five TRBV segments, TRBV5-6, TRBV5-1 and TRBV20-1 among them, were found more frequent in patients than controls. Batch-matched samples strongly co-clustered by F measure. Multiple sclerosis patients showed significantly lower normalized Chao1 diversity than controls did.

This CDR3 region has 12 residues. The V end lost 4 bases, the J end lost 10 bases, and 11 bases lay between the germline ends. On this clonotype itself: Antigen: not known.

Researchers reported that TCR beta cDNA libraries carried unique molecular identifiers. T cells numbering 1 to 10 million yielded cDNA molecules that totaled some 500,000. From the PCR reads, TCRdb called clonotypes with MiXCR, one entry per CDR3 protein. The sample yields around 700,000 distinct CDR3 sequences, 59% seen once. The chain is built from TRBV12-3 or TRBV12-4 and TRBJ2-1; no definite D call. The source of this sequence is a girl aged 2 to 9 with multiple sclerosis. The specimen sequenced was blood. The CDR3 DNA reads TGTGCCAGCAGTTCCGCCTCGGACGAGCAGTTCTTC. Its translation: CASSSASDEQFF.